The next 18 T cell receptor beta chains were all read from a single sample in a study of blood T cells in healthy people across ages. The authors ran a second PCR of 7 to 11 cycles using a sample-barcoded 5' primer and a J-beta primer mix. From the 5' RACE reads, TCRdb called clonotypes with MiXCR, one entry per CDR3 protein. The repertoire has hundreds of thousands of distinct CDR3 sequences, 40% to 50% of them found once; the top ten carry about 30%. Sample: blood. The receptors come from a man older than 75 in good health.

The sample holds a few counts of this clonotype. CDR3 amino acids: CASRLAGGNNEQFF. CDR3 in DNA: TGTGCCAGCCGCCTAGCGGGAGGAAACAATGAGCAGTTCTTC. J is TRBJ2-1 and V is TRBV28; TRBD2 matches at 11 bases. V shed 8 bases, J shed 5 bases, and the junction held 5 bases outside the gene matches. The CDR3 spans 14 residues. The V gene's germline CDR1 is MDHEN and CDR2 SYDVKM.

In this sample, this clonotype turned up a few times. The gene calls are TRBV30 and TRBJ1-6; D gene uncertain. The CDR3 consists of 20 residues. The V gene lost 3 bases and the J gene lost 3 bases, with 27 bases spanning the gap. The germline gives CDR1 GTSNPN, CDR2 SVGIG (reference sequence). For the CDR3, the DNA is TGTGCCTGGAGAACGGATCGCAGAAACAAGGGCGAAGACTATAATTCACCCCTCCACTTT. Translated: CAWRTDRRNKGEDYNSPLHF.

The chain recombines TRBV10-3 with TRBJ2-1; 10 bases are shared with TRBD1. The CDR3 has 14 residues. The germline gives CDR1 ENHRY, CDR2 SYGVKD. Trimming cost V 6 bases and J 5 bases; bases outside gene matches: 4. This CDR3 is CAIRTGTGDNEQFF. CDR3 in DNA: TGTGCCATCAGGACCGGGACAGGGGACAATGAGCAGTTCTTC.

The chain joins TRBV21-1 to TRBJ1-2; the table's D gene call, TRBD1, was not cross checked with the DNA. TRBV21-1 represents a pseudogene. The CDR3 spans 17 residues. The CDR3 DNA reads TGTGCCAGCAGCAAACCTAAGGAGGCGGGGGCCAACTATGGCTACACCTTC. This encodes CASSKPKEAGANYGYTF.

The rearrangement joins TRBV6-2 or TRBV6-3 to TRBJ1-6; 8 nucleotides align to TRBD1. The CDR3 extends over 15 amino acids. V shed 6 bases, J shed 10 bases, and the junction held 11 bases outside the gene matches. Per germline, CDR1 MNHEY and CDR2 SVGEGT. The CDR3 DNA sequence: TGTGCCAGCAGCTACGAGGGGACAGGATACTCACCCCTCCACTTT. Its protein is CASSYEGTGYSPLHF.

The chain links TRBV30 to TRBJ1-5; D is ambiguous. CDR1 GTSNPN and CDR2 SVGIG come from the germline V gene (reference sequence). The CDR3 spans 13 residues. Trimming stripped 2 bases from V and 3 bases from J, with 8 bases between. CDR3 coding DNA: TGTGCCTGGAGTTTAGGGTTCAATCAGCCCCAGCATTTT. It codes for CAWSLGFNQPQHF.

J is TRBJ2-5 and V is TRBV7-6; a weak D match, TRBD1 (7 bases). The V end lost 4 bases, the J end lost 1 base, and 10 bases lay between the germline ends. The V gene's germline CDR1 is SGHVS and CDR2 FNYEAQ. CDR3 size: 14 residues. CDR3 residues: CASSSGGLQETQYF. For the CDR3, the DNA is TGTGCCAGCAGCTCAGGGGGACTCCAAGAGACCCAGTACTTC.

The chain is built from TRBV6-2 or TRBV6-3 and TRBJ2-6; no reliable D call. The germline V gene encodes CDR1 MNHEY and CDR2 SVGEGT. V was clipped by 5 bases and J by 1 base, with 9 bases between them. The CDR3 is 15 residues long. CDR3 sequence: CASSTLGSGANVLTF. DNA of the CDR3: TGTGCCAGCAGTACCCTGGGGTCTGGGGCCAACGTCCTGACTTTC.

This rearrangement joins TRBV4-1 to TRBJ2-7; 16 nucleotides match TRBD2. The CDR3 is made up of 18 amino acids. Germline V gene data show CDR1 as MGHRA and CDR2 as YSYEKL. The ends lost 4 bases at V and 7 bases at J; junction bases unmatched: 13. CDR3 sequence: CASSRGTSGGADTTEQYF. The DNA of the CDR3 is TGCGCCAGCAGCCGAGGGACTAGCGGGGGGGCCGATACGACTGAGCAGTACTTC.

The sample holds a few counts of this clonotype. The chain carries TRBV7-6 and TRBJ2-7, with 8 bases that match TRBD1. V was pared by 0 bases and J by 2 bases, with 6 bases of the junction left unmatched. The CDR3 length is 16 residues. CDR1 is SGHVS, CDR2 FNYEAQ, per germline. The CDR3 bases are TGTGCCAGCAGCTTAGCGAGTGCAGGGGGCCCCTACGAGCAGTACTTC. Amino acid sequence: CASSLASAGGPYEQYF.

The V call is TRBV25-1, the J call TRBJ2-1, with 9 bases lining up with TRBD1. V gave up 3 bases and J gave up 9 bases; unmatched junction bases: 12. Germline lookup yields CDR1 MGHDK and CDR2 SYGVNS. This CDR3 has 16 residues. This chain's CDR3 is CASSDHARQGVPEQFF. The CDR3 nucleotides are TGTGCCAGCAGTGATCACGCCCGACAGGGGGTACCTGAGCAGTTCTTC.

This clonotype was recorded only once. This chain uses TRBV12-3 or TRBV12-4 with TRBJ1-1; D unclear. The CDR3 loop spans 13 amino acids. Between the trimmed V and J ends, which lost 2 bases and 8 bases, there was a span of 12 bases. This chain's CDR3 is CASSLTKTLEAFF. In DNA, the CDR3 is TGTGCCAGCAGTTTAACAAAAACTTTAGAAGCTTTCTTT.

This clonotype was recorded a few times. V is TRBV6-6 and J is TRBJ2-7; D uncertain. From germline, CDR1 is MNHNY and CDR2 SVGAGI (reference sequence). Trimming cost V 8 bases and J 0 bases, with 17 bases left between them. The CDR3 extends over 15 amino acids. The CDR3 here is CASQNPRINSYEQYF. CDR3 nucleotides: TGTGCCAGCCAAAATCCGCGGATAAACTCCTACGAGCAGTACTTC.

This clonotype was recorded many times. The chain has TRBV11-2 and TRBJ1-4; no firm D call. CDR1 is SGHAT and CDR2 is FQNNGV in the germline V gene. Trimming cost V 2 bases and J 3 bases, with 10 bases left between them. The CDR3 is 15 residues long. Here the CDR3 DNA reads TGTGCCAGCAGCTTATATGGGAGTCCTAATGAAAAACTGTTTTTT. Translating it yields CASSLYGSPNEKLFF.

This chain joins TRBV20-1 and TRBJ2-1, with 8 bases identical to TRBD2. Looked up from germline, CDR1 is DFQATT and CDR2 is SNEGSKA (reference sequence). The CDR3 runs 15 residues. The junction had 5 bases not matched to a gene; V was cut back by 3 bases and J by 1 base. Here the CDR3 reads CSASLTSGSYNEQFF. In DNA, the CDR3 is TGCAGTGCTAGTCTCACTAGCGGATCCTACAATGAGCAGTTCTTC.

V usage is TRBV6-2 or TRBV6-3 and J usage is TRBJ2-3, with D unclear. The germline V gene has CDR1 MNHEY and CDR2 SVGEGT. V lost 7 bases and J 10 bases, leaving 21 bases between the germline ends. The CDR3 is made up of 14 amino acids. The CDR3 spells CASTPVSKAPAQYF. The CDR3 DNA reads as TGTGCCAGCACCCCTGTCAGCAAGGCCCCAGCGCAGTATTTT.

V gene TRBV12-3 or TRBV12-4 combines with J gene TRBJ2-1, with 8 positions matching TRBD1. This CDR3 has 15 residues. Trimming cost V 6 bases and J 10 bases; bases outside gene matches: 14. The CDR3 DNA sequence: TGTGCCAGCAGCCCCGAGGACAGGGCGTATGGGGAGCAGTTCTTC. Translated: CASSPEDRAYGEQFF.

Comment on this clonotype: The junction and the germline gene differ at one end; a read error may be behind it. The chain uses TRBV6-5 and TRBJ2-6; perhaps TRBD1 as D (5 bases). The CDR3 runs to 15 residues. Germline CDR1 and CDR2: MNHEY and SVGAGI. DNA of the CDR3: TGTGCCAGCAGCGAGGACCGTTCTGGGGCCAACGTCCAGACTTTC. Translation: CASSEDRSGANVQTF.